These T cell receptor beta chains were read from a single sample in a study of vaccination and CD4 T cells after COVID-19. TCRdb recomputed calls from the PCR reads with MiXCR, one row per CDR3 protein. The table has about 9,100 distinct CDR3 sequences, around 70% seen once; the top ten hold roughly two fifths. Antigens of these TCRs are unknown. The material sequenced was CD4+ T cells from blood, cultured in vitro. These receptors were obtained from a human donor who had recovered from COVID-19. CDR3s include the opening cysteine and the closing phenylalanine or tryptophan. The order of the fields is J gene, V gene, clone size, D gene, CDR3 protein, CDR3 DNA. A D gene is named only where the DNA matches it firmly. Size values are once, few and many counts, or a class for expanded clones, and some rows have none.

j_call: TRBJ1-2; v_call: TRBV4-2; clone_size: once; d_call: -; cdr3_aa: CASSQSANYGYTF; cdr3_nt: TGTGCCAGCAGCCAGTCCGCTAACTATGGCTACACCTTC
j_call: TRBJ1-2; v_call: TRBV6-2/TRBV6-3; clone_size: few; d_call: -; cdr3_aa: CASSYVGAGGYTF; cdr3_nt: TGTGCCAGCAGTTACGTTGGGGCGGGAGGCTACACCTTC
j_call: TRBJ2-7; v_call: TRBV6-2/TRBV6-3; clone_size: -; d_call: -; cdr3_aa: CASSQSGTYEQYF; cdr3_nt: TGTGCCAGCAGCCAAAGCGGTACCTACGAGCAGTACTTC
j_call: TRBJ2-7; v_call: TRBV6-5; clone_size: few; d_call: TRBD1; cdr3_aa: CASSYSEQGVDEQYF; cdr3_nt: TGTGCCAGCAGTTACTCGGAACAGGGGGTCGACGAGCAGTACTTC
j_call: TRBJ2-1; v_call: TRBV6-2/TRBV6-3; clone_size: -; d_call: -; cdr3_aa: CASSYSRGGANNEQFF; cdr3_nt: TGTGCCAGCAGTTACTCGAGAGGGGGTGCAAACAATGAGCAGTTCTTC
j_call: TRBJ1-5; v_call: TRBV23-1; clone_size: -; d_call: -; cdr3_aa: CASRGPQHF; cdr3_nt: TGCGCCAGCCGCGGGCCCCAGCATTTT
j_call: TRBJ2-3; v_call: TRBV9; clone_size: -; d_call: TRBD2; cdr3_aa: CASSVDLAADTQYF; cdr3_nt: TGTGCCAGCAGCGTAGATCTAGCGGCAGATACGCAGTATTTT
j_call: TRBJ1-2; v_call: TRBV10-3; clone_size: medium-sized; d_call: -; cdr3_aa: CAIGGDVYGYTF; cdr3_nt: TGTGCCATTGGAGGGGACGTCTATGGCTACACCTTC
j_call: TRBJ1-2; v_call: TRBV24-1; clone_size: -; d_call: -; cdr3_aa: CATSDEGDGYTF; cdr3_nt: TGTGCCACCAGCGATGAGGGAGATGGCTACACCTTC
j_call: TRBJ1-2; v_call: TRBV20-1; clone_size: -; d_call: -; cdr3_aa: CSARDPMFGYGYTF; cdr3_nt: TGCAGTGCTAGAGATCCTATGTTCGGCTATGGCTACACCTTC
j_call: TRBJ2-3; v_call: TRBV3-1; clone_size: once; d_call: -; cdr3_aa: CASSNRGTDTQYF; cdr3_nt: TGTGCCAGCAGCAACCGGGGTACAGATACGCAGTATTTT